This is a list of T cell receptor beta chains from one sample in a study of PD-L1 blockade in urothelial cancer. TCRdb keeps only in-frame clones here, not all; method: immunoSEQ multiplex PCR. Here the sample spans 35,000 or so clones, 35% to 40% being singletons. Specimen: tumor tissue, collected before atezolizumab (anti-PD-L1) treatment. These receptors were collected from a man in his 60s with urothelial cancer. Both conserved end residues are part of each CDR3. Each record gives: V gene, J gene, clone size, D gene, CDR3 protein, CDR3 DNA. The D gene is left open where the match is weak. The size field is filled for only some rows; it gives once, few, many or a size class.

>TRBV11-3|TRBJ2-2|few|NA
CASSLEAATGELFF
TGTGCCAGCAGCTTAGAAGCGGCCACCGGGGAGCTGTTTTTT
>TRBV5-1|TRBJ1-1|NA|NA
CASSLSGGGTEAFF
TGCGCCAGCAGCTTGTCCGGGGGCGGGACTGAAGCTTTCTTT
>TRBV6-8|TRBJ1-1|few|NA
CASSAGQNLLNTEAFF
TGTGCCAGCAGTGCAGGACAGAACCTCTTGAACACTGAAGCTTTCTTT
>TRBV4-1|TRBJ2-2|NA|NA
CTSSQEELSGTGELFF
TGCACCAGCAGCCAAGAAGAGTTGAGCGGCACCGGGGAGCTGTTTTTT
>TRBV14|TRBJ1-4|once|NA
CASSRSQGGGKLFF
TGTGCCAGCAGCCGGTCACAGGGAGGGGGGAAACTGTTTTTT
>TRBV9|TRBJ2-1|few|NA
CASSSLWANEQFF
TGTGCCAGCAGCTCCCTGTGGGCGAATGAGCAGTTCTTC
>TRBV11-3|TRBJ1-1|few|NA
CASSLQAFGPYTEAFF
TGTGCCAGCAGCTTGCAAGCCTTCGGTCCTTACACTGAAGCTTTCTTT
>TRBV11-3|TRBJ1-3|few|TRBD1
CASSLQGQFSGNTIYF
TGTGCCAGCAGCCTACAGGGACAGTTCTCTGGAAACACCATATATTTT
>TRBV6-4|TRBJ1-1|many|NA
CASSGRTEAFF
TGTGCCAGCAGTGGGCGGACTGAAGCTTTCTTT
>TRBV29-1|TRBJ1-2|NA|TRBD1
CSVAAGGSYGYTF
TGCAGCGTCGCAGCAGGGGGTAGCTATGGCTACACCTTC
>TRBV28|TRBJ2-5|NA|NA
CASRPGQLLYQETQYF
TGTGCCAGCAGACCCGGACAGCTTCTATACCAAGAGACCCAGTACTTC
>TRBV19|TRBJ1-2|NA|TRBD1
CASSKDRFYGYTF
TGTGCCAGTAGTAAGGACAGGTTCTATGGCTACACCTTC
>TRBV9|TRBJ2-2|NA|NA
CASSATITGELFF
TGTGCCAGCAGCGCAACCATCACCGGGGAGCTGTTTTTT
>TRBV6-8|TRBJ2-5|many|NA
CASKLERESRQETQYF
TGTGCCAGCAAGCTAGAGAGGGAGAGCCGTCAAGAGACCCAGTACTTC
>TRBV7-6|TRBJ2-3|few|TRBD2
CASSEALAGGLADTQYF
TGTGCCAGCAGCGAGGCTCTAGCGGGAGGACTTGCAGATACGCAGTATTTT
>TRBV15|TRBJ1-4|NA|NA
CATSRERDGNEKLFF
TGTGCCACCAGCAGAGAGAGGGACGGGAATGAAAAACTGTTTTTT
>TRBV7-4|TRBJ1-4|NA|NA
CASSPDRLRNEKLFF
TGTGCCAGCAGCCCCGATAGGTTACGGAATGAAAAACTGTTTTTT
>TRBV6-8|TRBJ1-6|few|TRBD1
CASSYRTGARSPLHF
TGTGCCAGCAGTTATCGGACAGGGGCACGGTCACCCCTCCACTTT
>TRBV7-1|TRBJ2-3|NA|TRBD1
CASSLRQGASTDTQYF
TGTGCCAGCAGCCTCCGTCAGGGGGCTAGCACAGATACGCAGTATTTT
>TRBV18|TRBJ1-1|NA|NA
CASRKDSDNTEAFF
TGTGCCAGCCGGAAGGACAGTGATAACACTGAAGCTTTCTTT
>TRBV28|TRBJ2-7|few|TRBD2
CASSYSGGNEQYF
TGTGCCAGCAGTTACTCGGGAGGGAACGAGCAGTACTTC
>TRBV6-8|TRBJ2-7|many|NA
CASSPSFTGPYEQYF
TGTGCCAGCAGCCCTAGTTTCACCGGACCCTACGAGCAGTACTTC
>TRBV11-3|TRBJ1-3|large|NA
CASSLLEAGNTIYF
TGTGCCAGCAGCTTGCTGGAAGCTGGAAACACCATATATTTT
>TRBV5-1|TRBJ1-3|few|NA
CASSSDGRSGNTIYF
TGCGCCAGCAGCTCCGACGGCCGCTCTGGAAACACCATATATTTT
>TRBV5-1|TRBJ1-4|NA|TRBD1
CASSLTGVTNEKLFF
TGCGCCAGCAGCTTGACAGGGGTGACTAATGAAAAACTGTTTTTT
>TRBV25-1|TRBJ2-1|few|NA
CASSEGGVGADEQFF
TGTGCCAGCAGCGAAGGCGGGGTAGGGGCGGATGAGCAGTTCTTC
>TRBV14|TRBJ1-2|NA|TRBD1
CASSRTGGANYGYTF
TGTGCCAGCAGCCGCACAGGGGGCGCGAACTATGGCTACACCTTC
>TRBV6-8|TRBJ2-7|many|TRBD2
CASTRAGPRGYEQYF
TGTGCCAGCACCAGAGCGGGACCTAGAGGGTACGAGCAGTACTTC
>TRBV6-8|TRBJ1-5|few|NA
CASRFRDSNQPQHF
TGTGCCAGCAGGTTTAGGGATAGCAATCAGCCCCAGCATTTT
>TRBV18|TRBJ1-1|NA|NA
CASSPPLGGDRNTEAFF
TGTGCCAGCTCACCACCGTTGGGGGGCGATCGGAACACTGAAGCTTTCTTT
>TRBV28|TRBJ1-4|many|TRBD1
CASSRDRGRRANEKLFF
TGTGCCAGCAGCCGTGACAGGGGGCGCCGAGCTAATGAAAAACTGTTTTTT
>TRBV11-1|TRBJ2-4|few|TRBD2
CASSLAGGAKNIQYF
TGTGCCAGCAGCTTGGCGGGGGGAGCCAAAAACATTCAGTACTTC
>TRBV11-3|TRBJ2-5|few|TRBD2
CASSLQTSGETQYF
TGTGCCAGCAGCTTACAGACTAGCGGGGAGACCCAGTACTTC
>TRBV19|TRBJ1-3|NA|NA
CASAISGNTIYF
TGTGCCAGTGCCATCTCTGGAAACACCATATATTTT
>TRBV4-1|TRBJ2-1|few|TRBD1
CASSQAPRGLNEQFF
TGCGCCAGCAGCCAAGCACCCAGGGGGCTGAATGAGCAGTTCTTC
>TRBV4-1|TRBJ2-2|NA|NA
CASSSGQNTGELFF
TGCGCCAGCAGCTCGGGACAGAACACCGGGGAGCTGTTTTTT
>TRBV11-3|TRBJ2-2|many|TRBD2
CASSGSGTSGATGELFF
TGTGCCAGCAGCGGCTCCGGGACTAGCGGGGCCACCGGGGAGCTGTTTTTT
>TRBV11-3|TRBJ1-4|few|NA
CASSRGQINEKLFF
TGTGCCAGCAGCCGGGGACAAATTAATGAAAAACTGTTTTTT
>TRBV9|TRBJ1-3|few|NA
CASSPWDGGSGNTIYF
TGTGCCAGCAGCCCCTGGGACGGGGGCTCTGGAAACACCATATATTTT
>TRBV19|TRBJ1-5|NA|NA
CASLGLVGQPQHF
TGTGCCAGTCTCGGACTCGTAGGTCAGCCCCAGCATTTT
>TRBV19|TRBJ1-1|NA|NA
CASSLAREGAAFF
TGTGCCAGCAGTCTCGCCCGGGAGGGAGCAGCTTTCTTT
>TRBV6-4|TRBJ2-6|few|NA
CASSGRSGRTISGANVLTF
TGTGCCAGCAGTGGACGATCGGGACGGACCATCTCTGGGGCCAACGTCCTGACTTTC
>TRBV19|TRBJ2-3|NA|TRBD2
CASSDIRGGSGTDTQYF
TGTGCCAGTAGTGATATCCGGGGCGGGAGCGGCACAGATACGCAGTATTTT
>TRBV28|TRBJ1-2|NA|TRBD1
CASSLVRTGKGGYTF
TGTGCCAGCAGTTTAGTAAGGACAGGGAAGGGTGGCTACACCTTC
>TRBV6-4|TRBJ1-2|NA|TRBD1
CASSAPRQGRYGYTF
TGTGCCAGCAGCGCCCCCCGACAGGGTCGGTATGGCTACACCTTC
>TRBV6-8|TRBJ2-1|NA|TRBD2
CASSWGLEGSNEQFF
TGTGCCAGCAGTTGGGGACTAGAGGGAAGCAATGAGCAGTTCTTC
>TRBV28|TRBJ2-4|NA|NA
CASSLGFVLAKNIQYF
TGTGCCAGCAGTTTAGGGTTCGTCCTAGCCAAAAACATTCAGTACTTC
>TRBV28|TRBJ2-7|many|NA
CASSLYRYEQYF
TGTGCCAGCAGTTTATACAGGTACGAGCAGTACTTC
>TRBV5-1|TRBJ1-4|NA|NA
CASSLVMGPNEKLFF
TGCGCCAGCAGCTTGGTAATGGGCCCTAATGAAAAACTGTTTTTT
>TRBV19|TRBJ2-5|once|NA
CASSIQAETQYF
TGTGCCAGTAGTATTCAGGCTGAGACCCAGTACTTC
>TRBV6-8|TRBJ1-1|few|NA
CASSYATRRGRLNEAFF
TGTGCCAGCAGTTACGCGACCCGGAGGGGTAGGTTAAATGAAGCTTTCTTT
>TRBV9|TRBJ1-6|few|NA
CASSVSPGDSPLHF
TGTGCCAGCAGCGTAAGTCCGGGGGATTCACCCCTCCACTTT
>TRBV6-8|TRBJ1-1|NA|NA
CATTRVLLLPEAFF
TGTGCCACGACTAGGGTCCTCTTGCTACCTGAAGCTTTCTTT
>TRBV30|TRBJ1-6|NA|NA
CAWSVGAYSPLHF
TGTGCCTGGAGTGTAGGGGCCTATTCACCCCTCCACTTT
>TRBV29-1|TRBJ2-1|NA|NA
CSVLGGGLREQFF
TGCAGCGTCCTCGGCGGGGGCCTTAGGGAGCAGTTCTTC
>TRBV19|TRBJ1-4|few|NA
CASSFGRLRTNEKLFF
TGTGCCAGTAGTTTCGGCAGGTTGAGGACTAATGAAAAACTGTTTTTT
>TRBV28|TRBJ1-5|NA|TRBD1
CASRTGGLNQPQHF
TGTGCCAGCCGAACAGGGGGACTTAATCAGCCCCAGCATTTT